This T cell receptor beta chain was sequenced in a study of cytomegalovirus exposure and HLA in healthy donors. Study-wide background: Among around 180 million T cells, an earlier analysis found 117 million unique TCR beta sequences.

Germline V gene lookup returns CDR1 SGHTA and CDR2 FQGNSA. The CDR3 sequence is 17 residues long. The V segment lost 2 bases and the J segment 5 bases; nucleotides outside the gene matches: 15. The primer mix had 60 Vbeta and 13 Jbeta primers. The method was immunoSEQ multiplex PCR; TCRdb's version includes in-frame clones alone and lacks a portion of them. The sample includes about 160,000 clones, roughly 82% of them seen just once. In this sample, this clone turned up once. This clonotype was sampled from a man aged 45-65 years in good health and CMV-seropositive. Material: PBMCs. The J gene is TRBJ2-7, the V gene TRBV7-2; 7 nucleotides match TRBD1. This CDR3 is CASSLPRTRQGSHEQYF. As DNA, the CDR3 is TGTGCCAGCAGCTTACCCCGAACCAGACAGGGTTCCCACGAGCAGTACTTC. The entire variable domain, with the rest obtained from reference TRBV7-2 and TRBJ2-7, is as follows: GAGVSQSPSNKVTEKGKDVELRCDPISGHTALYWYRQSLGQGLEFLIYFQGNSAPDKSGLPSDRFSAERTGGSVSTLTIQRTQQEDSAVYLCASSLPRTRQGSHEQYFGPGTRLTVT.